The T cell receptor (beta chain) under discussion was sequenced for a study of T cell responses to AZD1222 COVID-19 vaccine. Study background: Analysis merged second doses at about 4 or about 12 weeks.

Profiled with immunoSEQ multiplex PCR; TCRdb holds only in-frame clones, not every one. The table includes more than 95,000 clones, approximately 90% detected once. Comment on this clone: Its antigen remains unknown.

After removal of 1 base from V and 5 bases from J, the junction contained 6 bases not matched to a gene. There are 15 residues in the CDR3. Germline CDR1 SGHRS, CDR2 YFSETQ. Study observations and caveats: The sample set comprised mostly white British donors with more females, and clonal diversity was possibly underestimated. Without day 14 samples, only post-peak T cell repertoires were studied.

Sample: peripheral blood, taken on day 0 of AZD1222 vaccination. The chain joins TRBV5-1 to TRBJ2-7; 10 bases fit TRBD2. The sequence derives from an adult in good health. The DNA of the CDR3 is TGCGCCAGCAGCTTGATGCTAGCGGGAGTGGACGAGCAGTACTTC. The encoded protein is CASSLMLAGVDEQYF.